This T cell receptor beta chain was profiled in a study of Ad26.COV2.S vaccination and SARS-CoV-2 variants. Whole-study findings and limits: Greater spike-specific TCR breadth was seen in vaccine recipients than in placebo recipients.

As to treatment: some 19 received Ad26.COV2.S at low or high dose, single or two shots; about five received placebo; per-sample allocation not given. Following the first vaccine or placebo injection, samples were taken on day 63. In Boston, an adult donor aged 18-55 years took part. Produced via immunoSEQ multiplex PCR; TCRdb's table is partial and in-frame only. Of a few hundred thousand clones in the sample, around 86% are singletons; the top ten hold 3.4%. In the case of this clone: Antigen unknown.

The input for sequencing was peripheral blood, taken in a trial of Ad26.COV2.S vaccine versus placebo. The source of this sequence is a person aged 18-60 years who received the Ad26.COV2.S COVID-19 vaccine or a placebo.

The chain's CDR3 is CASRVAGGYTDTQYF. Written as DNA, the CDR3 is TGTGCCAGCAGGGTAGCGGGGGGGTACACAGATACGCAGTATTTT. This chain links TRBV27 with TRBJ2-3; 11 bases are a match to TRBD2. The CDR3 loop spans 15 amino acids. Germline lookup yields CDR1 MNHEY and CDR2 SMNVEV (reference sequence). The V gene end was trimmed by 6 bases and the J gene end by 2 bases; junction bases not matched to a gene: 4.